These 8 T cell receptor beta chains were sequenced from one sample in a study of T cells in Graves' hyperthyroidism and ophthalmopathy. There were TCR beta CDR3 regions amplified from RNA transcripts. First-round RT-PCR of the TCR CDR3 relied on the HTBI primer set. TCRdb used MiXCR to reprocess the multiplex PCR reads, holding one entry per CDR3 protein. The table records hundreds of thousands of distinct CDR3 sequences, 20% to 25% of them present only once. Source material: blood. The receptor set was obtained from a man aged 30 to 45 with Graves' ophthalmopathy.

This clonotype was counted between two and nine times. The rearrangement uses TRBV20-1 and TRBJ1-1, with 7 positions matching TRBD1. V lost 3 bases and J lost 6; bases outside the gene matches: 7. The CDR3 length is 13 residues. The germline V gene encodes CDR1 DFQATT and CDR2 SNEGSKA (reference sequence). CDR3 residues: CSASLPGGAEAFF. Written as DNA, the CDR3 is TGCAGTGCTAGCCTTCCAGGGGGGGCTGAAGCTTTCTTT.

The V and J genes are TRBV9 and TRBJ1-6, with D tentatively TRBD1 (5 bases). CDR3 size: 14 residues. Germline V gene data show CDR1 as SGDLS and CDR2 as YYNGEE. Trimming left V 4 bases short and J 5 bases short, with 10 bases between. This chain's CDR3 is CASSPGLDNSPLHF. The DNA for the CDR3 is TGTGCCAGCAGCCCGGGACTCGATAATTCACCCCTCCACTTT.

This clonotype was counted ten times or more. The V and J genes are TRBV7-2 and TRBJ2-5, with D possibly matching TRBD1 (6 bases). The length of the CDR3 is 16 residues. The germline CDR1 and CDR2 sequences are SGHTA and FQGNSA. Trimming took off 0 bases at V and 5 bases at J, with 16 bases between the two ends. Written as DNA, the CDR3 is TGTGCCAGCAGCTTAGCACAGGGCGGTAGGTTGGAGACCCAGTACTTC. Its translation is CASSLAQGGRLETQYF.

Details on this clonotype: One end of the junction is discordant with germline, which a read error may explain. The chain couples TRBV20-1 to TRBJ2-1, with D possibly being TRBD2 (5 bases). There are 13 residues in the CDR3. Germline CDR1 reads DFQATT; CDR2 reads SNEGSKA (reference sequence). Written as DNA, the CDR3 is TGCAGTGCGAGATGGGAGTGGTCGAATGAGCTGTTCTTC. It is translated as CSARWEWSNELFF.

This rearrangement joins TRBV19 to TRBJ1-5, with D uncertain. Germline V gene data show CDR1 as LNHDA and CDR2 as SQIVND (reference sequence). CDR3 length: 16 residues. Trimming removed 3 bases at V and 4 bases at J, with 16 bases between. The CDR3 DNA reads TGTGCCAGTAGTATTTACAGAGACGCCTGGAATCAGCCCCAGCATTTT. Amino acid sequence: CASSIYRDAWNQPQHF. Together with reference TRBV19 and TRBJ1-5, the CDR3 gives the full variable domain: DGGITQSPKYLFRKEGQNVTLSCEQNLNHDAMYWYRQDPGQGLRLIYYSQIVNDFQKGDIAEGYSVSREKKESFPLTVTSAQKNPTAFYLCASSIYRDAWNQPQHFGDGTRLSIL.

This clonotype was observed a handful of times. The CDR3 bases are TGCAGTGCTAGTGACCGTCCGGTTTACGAGCAGTACTTC. Its translation: CSASDRPVYEQYF. This sequence joins TRBV20-1 and TRBJ2-7; the D is unclear. Trimming cost V 3 bases and J 4 bases, with 13 bases left between them. Germline V CDR1 and CDR2: DFQATT, SNEGSKA (reference sequence). This CDR3 region has 13 residues.

This rearrangement joins TRBV7-3 to TRBJ2-1; no clear D. Deletions cut 5 bases from V and 8 bases from J, with 13 bases between. The germline gives CDR1 SGHTA, CDR2 FQGTGA. This CDR3 contains 13 residues. CDR3 nucleotides: TGTGCCAGCAGCCTAGACCCTTCCGATGAGCAGTTCTTC. Its translation is CASSLDPSDEQFF.

This chain links TRBV29-1 with TRBJ2-6; tentatively, D is TRBD1 or TRBD2 (5 bases each). The V gene lost 5 bases and the J gene lost 0 bases, with 17 bases spanning the gap. CDR1 is SQVTM and CDR2 is ANQGSEA in the germline V gene. The CDR3 runs to 17 residues. The CDR3 DNA reads TGCAGCGTTACCGGGACCAAGAGGGGCTCTGGGGCCAACGTCCTGACTTTC. It encodes CSVTGTKRGSGANVLTF.